A selection of T cell receptor beta chains follows, all from one sample in a study of shared clonotypes between healthy human individuals. Generated by immunoSEQ multiplex PCR, the TCRdb table keeps only in-frame clones and is missing some. The sample consists of about 470,000 clones, about 85% of them appearing once. Sequenced material: PBMCs. These TCRs come from a woman in her forties in good health. Some clones in this sample may be carry-over from other donors' samples. The CDR3 runs from the conserved cysteine through the conserved F or W. The order of the fields is clone size, V gene, J gene, CDR3 protein. Clone size appears in some rows only: once, few, many, or a class for an expanded clone.

>-|TRBV2|TRBJ2-7
CASGVDSSYEQYF
>once|TRBV27|TRBJ2-7
CASSPSQGQSYEQYF
>-|TRBV6-1|TRBJ1-1
CASSEGGTEAFF
>-|TRBV28|TRBJ1-5
CAVEGTGNQPQHF
>-|TRBV29-1|TRBJ1-1
CSVEQGGAEAFF
>-|TRBV7-8|TRBJ2-2
CASSWTETTGELFF
>-|TRBV6-6|TRBJ2-5
CASSYVQGGKETQYF
>-|TRBV27|TRBJ2-7
CASSPGLAGLYEQYF
>few|TRBV28|TRBJ1-5
CASSFLGTGEQPQHF
>-|TRBV7-9|TRBJ2-7
CASSQFTGYEQYF
>-|TRBV7-9|TRBJ1-1
CASSPHKGNTEAFF